One and the same sample provided the 10 T cell receptor beta chains below, sequenced in a study of Ad26.COV2.S vaccination and SARS-CoV-2 variants. Noted treatment: some 20 received Ad26.COV2.S at low or high dose, single or two shots; about 5 received placebo; per-sample allocation not given. The study sampled participants on day 63 after the first vaccine or placebo injection. Assay used: immunoSEQ multiplex PCR; TCRdb lists only in-frame clones, some missing. This table has some 340,000 clones, about 85% appearing once. Sample: peripheral blood, taken in a trial of Ad26.COV2.S vaccine versus placebo. The receptors derive from a person aged 18-60 years who received the Ad26.COV2.S COVID-19 vaccine or a placebo.

V and J are TRBV19 and TRBJ1-1, with D possibly matching TRBD1 (5 bases). This CDR3 is 14 amino acids long. Germline V CDR1 and CDR2: LNHDA, SQIVND (reference sequence). The ends were cut back, 4 bases at V and 4 bases at J, with 13 bases in the middle. CDR3 nucleotides: TGTGCCAGTAGTACCGCTTCGGGGGGCACTGAAGCTTTCTTT. This gives the protein CASSTASGGTEAFF.

V is TRBV4-1 and J is TRBJ2-3; 15 nucleotides line up with TRBD2. The CDR3 extends over 19 amino acids. Per the germline V gene, CDR1 is MGHRA and CDR2 is YSYEKL. Unmatched junction bases numbered 8, after V lost 4 bases and J lost 0 bases. The CDR3 reads CASSPSGLAGGTSTDTQYF. Written as DNA, the CDR3 is TGCGCCAGCAGCCCTTCAGGACTAGCGGGGGGGACTAGCACAGATACGCAGTATTTT.

The chain uses TRBV18 and TRBJ1-2; 8 bases are a match to TRBD1. The germline V gene has CDR1 KGHSH and CDR2 LQKENI. J lost 2 bases, V lost 5 bases, and 16 bases had no gene match. The CDR3 extends over 18 amino acids. CDR3 amino acids: CASSSQTGAFVLNYGYTF. The CDR3 DNA follows: TGTGCCAGCTCATCGCAGACAGGGGCCTTCGTCCTAAACTATGGCTACACCTTC.

In this sample, this clone turned up a few times. V usage is TRBV7-2 and J usage is TRBJ2-7; either TRBD1 or TRBD2 may fit D (6 bases each). The CDR3 has 19 amino acids. The V gene lost 3 bases and the J gene lost 0 bases, with 24 bases spanning the gap. In germline, CDR1 is SGHTA, CDR2 FQGNSA. This CDR3 reads CASSFRPGASAVSSYEQYF. CDR3 coding DNA: TGTGCCAGCAGCTTTAGGCCGGGGGCTAGCGCGGTAAGCTCCTACGAGCAGTACTTC.

This clone appeared a few times. The gene calls are TRBV9 and TRBJ2-7; D possibly uses TRBD1 or TRBD2 (5 bases each). V lost 4 bases and J lost 2, with 13 bases in between. Per germline, CDR1 SGDLS and CDR2 YYNGEE. The CDR3 loop spans 14 amino acids. CDR3 in amino acids: CASSPGTGAYEQYF. The CDR3 DNA follows: TGTGCCAGCAGCCCCGGGACGGGCGCCTACGAGCAGTACTTC. The full variable domain, with the rest looked up from reference TRBV9 and TRBJ2-7, is DSGVTQTPKHLITATGQRVTLRCSPRSGDLSVYWYQQSLDQGLQFLIQYYNGEERAKGNILERFSAQQFPDLHSELNLSSLELGDSALYFCASSPGTGAYEQYFGPGTRLTVT.

This rearrangement joins TRBV7-9 to TRBJ2-3, with D possibly matching TRBD1 (6 bases). This CDR3 spans 11 amino acids. Germline CDR1 and CDR2: SEHNR and FQNEAQ (reference sequence). V lost 11 bases to trimming and J lost 2 bases, with 8 bases between them. CDR3 nucleotides: TGTGCCGGGGGCTACACAGATACGCAGTATTTT. It translates to CAGGYTDTQYF.

The V gene is TRBV5-1, the J gene TRBJ2-1; D is possibly TRBD1 (7 bases). From germline, CDR1 is SGHRS and CDR2 YFSETQ. The CDR3 runs 15 residues. V gave up 3 bases and J gave up 4 bases, with 14 bases separating them. The CDR3 protein is CASSSGGTEYNEQFF. DNA of the CDR3: TGCGCCAGCAGCTCTGGCGGGACAGAGTACAATGAGCAGTTCTTC.

The V gene is TRBV7-6, the J gene TRBJ2-5; D call uncertain. Per the germline V gene, CDR1 is SGHVS and CDR2 is FNYEAQ. The V and J ends lost 5 bases and 7 bases respectively, with 11 bases between them. This CDR3 spans 12 amino acids. Written as DNA, the CDR3 is TGTGCCAGCAGCCCAACAATGGGGACCCAGTACTTC. Protein: CASSPTMGTQYF.

CDR3 sequence (DNA): TGTGCCAGCAGAGACAGGGGGAACTATGGCTACACCTTC. It encodes CASRDRGNYGYTF. V and J are TRBV6-6 and TRBJ1-2; TRBD1 aligns across 9 bases. Germline V CDR1 and CDR2: MNHNY, SVGAGI (reference sequence). The CDR3 has 13 residues. The V gene end was trimmed by 6 bases and the J gene end by 2 bases; junction bases not matched to a gene: 1.

The chain joins TRBV27 to TRBJ1-6; a possible D gene is TRBD1 (5 bases). CDR3 length: 15 amino acids. The germline V gene has CDR1 MNHEY and CDR2 SMNVEV (reference sequence). The germline V and J ends were trimmed by 6 bases and 4 bases, with 13 bases remaining between them. This chain's CDR3 is CASRRGGDYNSPLHF. The CDR3 DNA follows: TGTGCCAGCAGAAGGGGCGGCGATTATAATTCACCCCTCCACTTT.